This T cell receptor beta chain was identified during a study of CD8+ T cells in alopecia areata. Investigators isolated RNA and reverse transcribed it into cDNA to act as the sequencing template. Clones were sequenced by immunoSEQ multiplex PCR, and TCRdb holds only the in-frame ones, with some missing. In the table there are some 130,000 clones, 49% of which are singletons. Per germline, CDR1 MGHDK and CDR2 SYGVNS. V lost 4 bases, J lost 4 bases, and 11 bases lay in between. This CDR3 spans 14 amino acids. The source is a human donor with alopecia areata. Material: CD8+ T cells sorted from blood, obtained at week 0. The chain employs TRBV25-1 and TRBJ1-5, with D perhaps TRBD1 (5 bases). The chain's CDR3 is CASSGGELNQPQHF. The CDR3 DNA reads TGTGCCAGCAGTGGAGGGGAACTAAATCAGCCCCAGCATTTT.